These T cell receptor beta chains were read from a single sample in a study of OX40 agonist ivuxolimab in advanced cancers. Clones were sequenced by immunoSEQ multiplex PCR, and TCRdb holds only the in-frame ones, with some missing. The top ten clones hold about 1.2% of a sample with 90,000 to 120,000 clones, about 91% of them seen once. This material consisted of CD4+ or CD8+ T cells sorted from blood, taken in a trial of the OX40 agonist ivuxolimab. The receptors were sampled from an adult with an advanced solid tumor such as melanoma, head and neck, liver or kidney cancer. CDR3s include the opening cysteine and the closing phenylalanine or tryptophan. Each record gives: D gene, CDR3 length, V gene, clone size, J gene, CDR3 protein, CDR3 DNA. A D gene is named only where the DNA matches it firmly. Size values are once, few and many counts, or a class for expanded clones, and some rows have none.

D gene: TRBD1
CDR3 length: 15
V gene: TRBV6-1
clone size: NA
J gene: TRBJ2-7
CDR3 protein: CASNPAGTGPYEQYF
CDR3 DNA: TGTGCCAGCAACCCCGCCGGGACAGGACCCTACGAGCAGTACTTC

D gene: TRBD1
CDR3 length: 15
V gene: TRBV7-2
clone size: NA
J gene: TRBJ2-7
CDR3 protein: CASSLTGGRIDEQYF
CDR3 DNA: TGTGCCAGCAGCCTGACAGGGGGCAGGATCGACGAGCAGTACTTC

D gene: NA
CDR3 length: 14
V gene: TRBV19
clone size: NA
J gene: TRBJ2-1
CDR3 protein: CASSGGVRPNEQFF
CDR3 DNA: TGTGCCAGTAGCGGGGGCGTCCGCCCCAATGAGCAGTTCTTC

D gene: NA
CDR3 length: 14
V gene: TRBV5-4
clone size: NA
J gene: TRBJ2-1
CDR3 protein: CASSPGGQRNEQFF
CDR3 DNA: TGTGCCAGCAGCCCCGGCGGACAACGCAATGAGCAGTTCTTC

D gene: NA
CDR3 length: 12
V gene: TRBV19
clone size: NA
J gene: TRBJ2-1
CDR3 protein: CASSSSAGERFF
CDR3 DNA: TGTGCCAGTAGTTCATCCGCAGGGGAACGGTTCTTC

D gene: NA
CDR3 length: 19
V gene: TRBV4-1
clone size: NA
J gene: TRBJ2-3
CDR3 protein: CASSHLFRDPGASTDTQYF
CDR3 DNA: TGCGCCAGCAGCCATCTCTTCCGGGACCCTGGGGCTAGCACAGATACGCAGTATTTT

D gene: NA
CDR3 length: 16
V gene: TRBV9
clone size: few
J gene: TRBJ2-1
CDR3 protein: CASSSGLLSSYNEQFF
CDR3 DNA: TGTGCCAGCAGTTCTGGACTGCTGAGCTCCTACAATGAGCAGTTCTTC

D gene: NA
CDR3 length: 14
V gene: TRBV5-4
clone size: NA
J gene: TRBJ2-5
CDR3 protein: CASSLRAGQETQYF
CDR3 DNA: TGTGCCAGCAGCTTGCGGGCAGGACAAGAGACCCAGTACTTC

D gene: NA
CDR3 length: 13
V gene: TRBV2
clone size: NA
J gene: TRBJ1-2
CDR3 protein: CASSETDNYGYTF
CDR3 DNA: TGTGCCAGCAGTGAGACAGATAACTATGGCTACACCTTC

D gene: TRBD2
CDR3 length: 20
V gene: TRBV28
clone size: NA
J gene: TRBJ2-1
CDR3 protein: CASSTPGLAGLKEYYNEQFF
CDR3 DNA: TGTGCCAGCAGTACTCCGGGACTAGCGGGACTTAAGGAATACTACAATGAGCAGTTCTTC

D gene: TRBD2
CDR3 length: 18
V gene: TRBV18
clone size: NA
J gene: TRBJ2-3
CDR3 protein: CASSPPGTSGSVVDTQYF
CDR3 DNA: TGTGCCAGCTCACCACCGGGCACTAGCGGGAGTGTTGTGGATACGCAGTATTTT

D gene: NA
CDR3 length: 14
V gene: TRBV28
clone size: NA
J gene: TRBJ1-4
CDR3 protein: CASSPGTEGWKLFF
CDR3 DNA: TGTGCCAGCAGTCCCGGGACGGAGGGATGGAAACTGTTTTTT

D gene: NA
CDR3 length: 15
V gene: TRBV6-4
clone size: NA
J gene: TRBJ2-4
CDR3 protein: CASSDSSDPKNIQYF
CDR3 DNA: TGTGCCAGCAGTGACTCGTCAGATCCCAAAAACATTCAGTACTTC

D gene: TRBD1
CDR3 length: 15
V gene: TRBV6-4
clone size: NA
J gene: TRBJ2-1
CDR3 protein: CASSPQGGKHNEQFF
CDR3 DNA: TGTGCCAGCAGTCCACAGGGGGGAAAGCACAATGAGCAGTTCTTC

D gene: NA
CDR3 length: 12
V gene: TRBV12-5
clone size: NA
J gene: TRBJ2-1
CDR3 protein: CASGLLEYEQFF
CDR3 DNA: TGTGCTAGTGGTTTGCTGGAGTATGAGCAGTTCTTC

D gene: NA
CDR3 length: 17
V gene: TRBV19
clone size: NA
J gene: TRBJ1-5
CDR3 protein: CASSPITGGRGNQPQHF
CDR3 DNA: TGTGCCAGTAGTCCGATTACAGGTGGTAGGGGCAATCAGCCCCAGCATTTT

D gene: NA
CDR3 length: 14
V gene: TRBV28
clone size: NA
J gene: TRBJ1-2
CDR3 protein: CASISPGRRYGYTF
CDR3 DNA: TGTGCCAGCATTTCCCCGGGACGGAGGTATGGCTACACCTTC

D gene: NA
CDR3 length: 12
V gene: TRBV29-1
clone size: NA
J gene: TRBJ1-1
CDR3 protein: CSVETHVPEAFF
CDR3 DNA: TGCAGCGTTGAAACACACGTTCCTGAAGCTTTCTTT

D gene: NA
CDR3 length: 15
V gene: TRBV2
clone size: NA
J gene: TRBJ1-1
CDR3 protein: CASTIRGRQVGGAFF
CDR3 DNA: TGTGCCAGCACCATAAGGGGTCGGCAGGTAGGGGGAGCTTTCTTT

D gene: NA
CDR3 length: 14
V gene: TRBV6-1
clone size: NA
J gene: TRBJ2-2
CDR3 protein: CASKPGVNTGELFF
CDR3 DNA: TGTGCCAGCAAGCCGGGAGTAAACACCGGGGAGCTGTTTTTT

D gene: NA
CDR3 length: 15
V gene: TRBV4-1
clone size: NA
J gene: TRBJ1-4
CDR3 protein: CASRLTGIANEKLFF
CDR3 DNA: TGCGCCAGCAGACTTACAGGGATAGCTAATGAAAAACTGTTTTTT

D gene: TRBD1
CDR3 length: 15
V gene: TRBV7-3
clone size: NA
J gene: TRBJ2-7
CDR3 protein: CASSPDRGSSYEQYF
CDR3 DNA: TGTGCCAGCAGCCCCGACAGGGGCAGCTCCTACGAGCAGTACTTC

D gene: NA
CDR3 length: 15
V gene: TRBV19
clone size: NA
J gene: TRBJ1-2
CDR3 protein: CASSRPVDSPHGYTF
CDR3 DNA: TGTGCCAGTAGTAGACCCGTGGACAGCCCCCATGGCTACACCTTC

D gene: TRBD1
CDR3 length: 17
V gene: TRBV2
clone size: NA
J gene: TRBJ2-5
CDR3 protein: CASSESRTGGVRETQYF
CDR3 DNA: TGTGCCAGCAGTGAAAGTAGGACAGGGGGCGTAAGGGAGACCCAGTACTTC

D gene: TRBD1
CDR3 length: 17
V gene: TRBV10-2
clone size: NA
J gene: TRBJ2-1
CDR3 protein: CASSESTGGNLYNEQFF
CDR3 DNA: TGCGCCAGCAGTGAGTCTACAGGGGGTAATCTCTACAATGAGCAGTTCTTC

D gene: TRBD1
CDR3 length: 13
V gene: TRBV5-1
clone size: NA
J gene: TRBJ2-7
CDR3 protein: CASGTGGSYEQYF
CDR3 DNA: TGCGCCAGCGGGACAGGGGGCTCCTACGAGCAGTACTTC

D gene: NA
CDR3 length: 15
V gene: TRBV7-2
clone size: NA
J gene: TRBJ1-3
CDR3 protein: CASSLRGPTGNTIYF
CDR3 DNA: TGTGCCAGCAGCTTAAGAGGGCCCACTGGAAACACCATATATTTT

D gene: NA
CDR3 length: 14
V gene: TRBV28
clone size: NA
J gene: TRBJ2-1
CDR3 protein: CASRTGLSGGEQFF
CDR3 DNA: TGTGCCAGCAGGACGGGACTCTCCGGGGGAGAGCAGTTCTTC

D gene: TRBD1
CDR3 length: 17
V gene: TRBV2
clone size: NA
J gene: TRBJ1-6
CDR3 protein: CASSDWGTGAYNSPLHF
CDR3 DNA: TGTGCCAGCAGTGACTGGGGGACAGGGGCCTATAATTCACCCCTCCACTTT

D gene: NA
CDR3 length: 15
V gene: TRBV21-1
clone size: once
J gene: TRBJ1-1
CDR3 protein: CASSKVRFRVTEAFF
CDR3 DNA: TGTGCCAGCAGCAAAGTTAGGTTTCGGGTGACTGAAGCTTTCTTT

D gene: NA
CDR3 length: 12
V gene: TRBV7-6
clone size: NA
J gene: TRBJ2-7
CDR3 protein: CASSLAMGEQYF
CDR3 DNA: TGTGCCAGCAGCTTAGCAATGGGCGAGCAGTACTTC

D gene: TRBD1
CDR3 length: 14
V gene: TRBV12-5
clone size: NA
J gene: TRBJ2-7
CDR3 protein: CASGPGTGSYEQYF
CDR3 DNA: TGTGCTAGTGGGCCCGGGACAGGGTCCTACGAGCAGTACTTC

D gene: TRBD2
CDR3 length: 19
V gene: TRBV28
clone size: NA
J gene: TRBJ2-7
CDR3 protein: CASSLYGTSGRDRSYEQYF
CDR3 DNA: TGTGCCAGCAGTTTATATGGGACTAGCGGGAGGGACAGATCCTACGAGCAGTACTTC

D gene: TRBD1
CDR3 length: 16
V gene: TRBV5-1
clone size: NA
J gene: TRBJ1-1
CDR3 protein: CASSLMGQIMNTEAFF
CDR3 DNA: TGCGCCAGCAGCTTAATGGGACAGATAATGAACACTGAAGCTTTCTTT

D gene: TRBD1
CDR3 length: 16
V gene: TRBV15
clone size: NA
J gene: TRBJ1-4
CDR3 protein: CATSRDLVTGVEKLFF
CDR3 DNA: TGTGCCACCAGCAGAGACCTCGTGACAGGGGTTGAAAAACTGTTTTTT

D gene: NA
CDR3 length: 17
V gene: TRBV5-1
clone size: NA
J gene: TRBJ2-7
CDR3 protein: CASSPAGFIRIAYEQYF
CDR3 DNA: TGCGCCAGCAGCCCGGCGGGGTTCATACGGATCGCCTACGAGCAGTACTTC

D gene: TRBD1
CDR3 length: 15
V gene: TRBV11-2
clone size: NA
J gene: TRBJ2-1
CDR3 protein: CASRDEGQGNNEQFF
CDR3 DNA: TGTGCCAGCAGGGATGAGGGACAGGGCAACAATGAGCAGTTCTTC

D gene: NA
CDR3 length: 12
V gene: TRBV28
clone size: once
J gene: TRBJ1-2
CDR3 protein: CASSRGNYGYTF
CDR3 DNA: TGTGCCAGCAGCCGGGGCAACTATGGCTACACCTTC

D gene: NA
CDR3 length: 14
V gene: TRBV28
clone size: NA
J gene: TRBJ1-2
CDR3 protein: CASNTRGVDYGYTF
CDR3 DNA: TGTGCCAGCAATACCAGGGGAGTGGACTATGGCTACACCTTC

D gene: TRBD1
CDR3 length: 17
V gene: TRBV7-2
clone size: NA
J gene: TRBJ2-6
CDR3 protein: CASIRDRNPSGANVLTF
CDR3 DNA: TGTGCCAGCATCCGGGACAGAAATCCCTCTGGGGCCAACGTCCTGACTTTC

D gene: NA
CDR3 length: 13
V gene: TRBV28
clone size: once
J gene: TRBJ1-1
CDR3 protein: CASSLTLDMGAFF
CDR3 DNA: TGTGCCAGCAGCTTGACATTGGACATGGGAGCTTTCTTT

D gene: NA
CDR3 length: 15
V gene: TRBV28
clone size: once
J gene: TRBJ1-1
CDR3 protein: CASRLGGGGNTEAFF
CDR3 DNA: TGTGCCAGCAGGTTGGGGGGAGGAGGGAACACTGAAGCTTTCTTT

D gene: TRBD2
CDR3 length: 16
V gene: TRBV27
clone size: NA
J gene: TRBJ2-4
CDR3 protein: CASSPRTSVAKNIQYF
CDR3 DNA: TGTGCCAGCAGTCCTCGGACTAGCGTGGCCAAAAACATTCAGTACTTC

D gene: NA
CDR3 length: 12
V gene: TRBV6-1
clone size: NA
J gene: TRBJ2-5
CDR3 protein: CASRGSLETQYF
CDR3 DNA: TGTGCCAGCAGGGGTAGTCTCGAGACCCAGTACTTC

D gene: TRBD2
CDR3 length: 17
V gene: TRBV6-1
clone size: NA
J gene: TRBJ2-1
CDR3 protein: CASSDSRASGRALGQFF
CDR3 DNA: TGTGCCAGCAGTGATTCCCGGGCTAGCGGGAGGGCCCTCGGTCAGTTCTTC

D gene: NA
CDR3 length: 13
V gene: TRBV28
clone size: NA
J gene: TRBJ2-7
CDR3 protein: CASSLSQTYEQYF
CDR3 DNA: TGTGCCAGCAGTTTAAGTCAGACCTACGAGCAGTACTTC

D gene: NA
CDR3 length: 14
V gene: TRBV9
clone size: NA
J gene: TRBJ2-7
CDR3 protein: CASSGSTGLDEQYF
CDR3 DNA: TGTGCCAGCAGCGGATCTACAGGGTTGGACGAGCAGTACTTC

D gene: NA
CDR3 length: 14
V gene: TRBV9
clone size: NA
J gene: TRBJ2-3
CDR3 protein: CASSVGGIRDTQYF
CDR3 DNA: TGTGCCAGCAGCGTAGGCGGGATTAGAGATACGCAGTATTTT

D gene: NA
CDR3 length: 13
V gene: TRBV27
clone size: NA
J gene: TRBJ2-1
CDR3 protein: CASSPLVQDEQFF
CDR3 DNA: TGTGCCAGCAGTCCCCTAGTGCAGGATGAGCAGTTCTTC

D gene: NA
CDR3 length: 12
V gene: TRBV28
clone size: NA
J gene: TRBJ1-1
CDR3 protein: CASSIMSTEAFF
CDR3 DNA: TGTGCCAGCAGTATAATGAGCACTGAAGCTTTCTTT

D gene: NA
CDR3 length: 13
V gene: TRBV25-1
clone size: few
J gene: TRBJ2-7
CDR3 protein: CASRDRLTYEQYF
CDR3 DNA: TGTGCCAGCAGGGACCGACTCACCTACGAGCAGTACTTC

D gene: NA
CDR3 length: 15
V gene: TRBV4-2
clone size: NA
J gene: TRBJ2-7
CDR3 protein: CASSPGTSQSYEQYF
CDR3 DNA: TGTGCCAGCAGCCCTGGGACTTCTCAATCCTACGAGCAGTACTTC

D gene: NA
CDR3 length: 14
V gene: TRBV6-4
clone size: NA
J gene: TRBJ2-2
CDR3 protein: CASSDSESTGELFF
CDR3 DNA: TGTGCCAGCAGTGACTCGGAGAGCACCGGGGAGCTGTTTTTT

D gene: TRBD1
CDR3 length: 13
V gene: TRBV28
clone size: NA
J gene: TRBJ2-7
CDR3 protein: CASRPGQSYEQYF
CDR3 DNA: TGTGCCAGCAGACCGGGACAGTCCTACGAGCAGTACTTC

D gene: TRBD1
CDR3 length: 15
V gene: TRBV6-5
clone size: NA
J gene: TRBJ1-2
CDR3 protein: CASSYYPGGGYGYTF
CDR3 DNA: TGTGCCAGCAGTTACTACCCAGGGGGGGGCTATGGCTACACCTTC

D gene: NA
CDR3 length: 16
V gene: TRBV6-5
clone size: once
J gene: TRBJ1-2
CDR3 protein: CASSYSFSGETYGYTF
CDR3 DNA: TGTGCCAGCAGTTACTCTTTCTCAGGGGAGACCTATGGCTACACCTTC

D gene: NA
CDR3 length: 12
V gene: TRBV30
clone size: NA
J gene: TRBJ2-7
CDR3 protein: CAWSVGPYEQYF
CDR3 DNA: TGTGCCTGGAGTGTAGGCCCCTACGAGCAGTACTTC

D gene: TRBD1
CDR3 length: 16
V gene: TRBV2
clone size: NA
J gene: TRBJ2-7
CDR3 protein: CASRPIPGQGTYEQYF
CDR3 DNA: TGTGCCAGCAGGCCCATACCGGGACAGGGCACCTACGAGCAGTACTTC

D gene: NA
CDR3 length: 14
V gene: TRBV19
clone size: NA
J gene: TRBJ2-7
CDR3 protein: CASSIGIWEAEQYF
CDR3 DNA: TGTGCCAGTAGTATTGGTATCTGGGAAGCCGAGCAGTACTTC